What follows are 5 T cell receptor beta chains derived from one specimen sequenced in a study of regulatory T cells in long-lasting Graves disease. The time point denotes: newly diagnosed GD, antithyroid drugs for less than 3 months. Isolated PBMC RNA provided the starting material for the TCR library. Researchers made TCR beta libraries by using iRepertoire HTBI primers and running Arm-PCR on CDR3 regions. MiXCR, applied by TCRdb to the multiplex PCR reads, yields one record per CDR3 protein. Of roughly 500,000 distinct CDR3 sequences in the sample, roughly 13% were seen once. A further study also used this sample, focusing on T cells in Graves' hyperthyroidism and ophthalmopathy.

Source: peripheral blood mononuclear cells (PBMCs), taken at new diagnosis, from a patient treated with antithyroid drugs. These receptors were obtained from a man aged 25-40 years with Graves disease.

Ten or more counts support this clonotype. The chain combines TRBV5-1 with TRBJ1-1; D unresolved. Germline values: CDR1 SGHRS, CDR2 YFSETQ. This CDR3 is 14 amino acids long. V was trimmed by 1 base and J by 4 bases, leaving 11 bases between them. The CDR3 DNA sequence: TGCGCCAGCAGCTTGCGAACAACCCCCACTGAAGCTTTCTTT. This translates into CASSLRTTPTEAFF.

About this clonotype itself: At one of its ends the junction is not consistent with the germline gene, which may arise from a read error. This rearrangement joins TRBV10-3 to TRBJ1-4, with D perhaps matching TRBD1 (5 bases). The CDR3 loop spans 16 amino acids. Looked up from germline, CDR1 is ENHRY and CDR2 is SYGVKD. The CDR3 region has the DNA TGTGCCATCAGTGAGTCGATATCAGGGATAAGGGAAAAACTGATTTTT. Protein product: CAISESISGIREKLIF.

This clonotype came up many times. In DNA, the CDR3 is TGCGCCAGCAGCTTTACTAGCGGGGGACCCTACGAGCAGTACTTC. It is translated as CASSFTSGGPYEQYF. The gene calls are TRBV5-1 and TRBJ2-7; 11 bases are shared with TRBD2. The trim removed 2 bases at V and 2 bases at J, leaving 3 bases unmatched. The CDR3 is made up of 15 amino acids. CDR1 and CDR2 (germline): SGHRS, YFSETQ.

V is TRBV12-3 or TRBV12-4 and J is TRBJ2-2; 8 bases line up with TRBD1. There are 14 residues in the CDR3. Losses at the gene ends were 8 bases for V and 6 bases for J; bases not matched to a gene: 8. The chain's CDR3 is CASHQDRVSGELFF. Here the CDR3 DNA reads TGTGCCAGCCACCAGGACAGGGTCTCCGGGGAGCTGTTTTTT.

This clonotype was observed at least ten times. The chain uses TRBV7-9 and TRBJ2-7; either TRBD1 or TRBD2 may supply D (5 bases each). The CDR3 length is 11 residues. Per germline, CDR1 SEHNR and CDR2 FQNEAQ (reference sequence). Between the trimmed V and J ends, which lost 4 bases and 5 bases, there was a span of 6 bases. CDR3 sequence (DNA): TGTGCCAGCAGCTGGGGGAACGAGCAGTACTTC. This codes for CASSWGNEQYF.